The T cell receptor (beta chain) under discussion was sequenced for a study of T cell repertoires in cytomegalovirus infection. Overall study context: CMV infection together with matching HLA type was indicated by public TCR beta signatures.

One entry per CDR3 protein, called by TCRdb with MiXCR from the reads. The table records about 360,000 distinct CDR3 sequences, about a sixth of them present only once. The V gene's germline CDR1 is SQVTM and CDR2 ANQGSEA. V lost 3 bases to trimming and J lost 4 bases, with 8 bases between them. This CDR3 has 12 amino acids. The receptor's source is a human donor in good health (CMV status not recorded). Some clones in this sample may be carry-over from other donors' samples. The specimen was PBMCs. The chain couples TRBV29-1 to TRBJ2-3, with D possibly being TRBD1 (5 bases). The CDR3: CSVDRGADTQYF. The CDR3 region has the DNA TGCAGCGTTGATAGGGGCGCAGATACGCAGTATTTT.